Listed here are 4 T cell receptor beta chains from one sample, sequenced in a study of spatial heterogeneity in lung cancer. MiXCR, run by TCRdb on the 5' RACE reads, gives a single entry per CDR3 protein. The table shows roughly 39,000 distinct CDR3 sequences, with around 5.8% occurring only once. Time point: sample taken at primary tumor resection. Whole RNA from tumor, nontumor lung or frozen PBMC was sequenced unsorted. This specimen consisted of PBMCs, obtained at surgery. The receptors here all came from a male donor with early-stage non-small cell lung cancer.

There are many counts of this clonotype. The chain combines TRBV18 with TRBJ2-5; a weak D match, TRBD2 (5 bases). Germline lookup yields CDR1 KGHSH and CDR2 LQKENI. The CDR3 is 14 amino acids. V gave up 0 bases and J gave up 5 bases, with 10 bases separating them. The CDR3 coding sequence is TGTGCCAGCTCACCACCACAACGAGGGGAGACCCAGTACTTC. This gives the protein CASSPPQRGETQYF.

This clonotype was seen only a few times. The J gene is TRBJ1-1, the V gene TRBV7-9, with D uncertain. V lost 2 bases to trimming and J lost 6 bases, with 16 bases between them. The V gene's germline CDR1 is SEHNR and CDR2 FQNEAQ (reference sequence). The CDR3 is 15 amino acids. CDR3 DNA sequence: TGTGCCAGCAGCTTAACGGACGGCTTAGGCGCTGAAGCTTTCTTT. As protein: CASSLTDGLGAEAFF.

For this clonotype: The final CDR3 position lacks the conserved phenylalanine or tryptophan, pointing to a likely read error. This chain uses TRBV28 with TRBJ2-5, with 10 bases matching TRBD1. CDR3 size: 15 residues. The J segment lost 7 bases and the V segment lost 6 bases, leaving 11 bases of the junction unmatched. The germline CDR1 and CDR2 sequences are MDHEN and SYDVKM. For the CDR3, the DNA is TGTGCCAGCAGCCTTACCGGGACAGGGGAAGGGACCCAGTACCTC. Protein sequence: CASSLTGTGEGTQYL.

To note about this clonotype: A much larger clonotype is one base distant, so this may be a read error. The CDR3 loop is CASSLSPGCGSPLHF. In DNA, the CDR3 is TGTGCCAGCAGTTTATCCCCGGGGTGTGGTTCACCCCTCCACTTT. J is TRBJ1-6 and V is TRBV27, with no clear D. The CDR3 contains 15 residues. Trimming took 0 bases from V and 9 from J, leaving 12 bases between them. The germline CDR1 and CDR2 sequences are MNHEY and SMNVEV (reference sequence).